This T cell receptor beta chain emerged from a study of T cells after yellow fever vaccination. The sample holds many counts of this clonotype. The CDR3 covers 15 residues. Germline CDR1 reads MGHRA; CDR2 reads YSYEKL. V shed 1 base and J shed 4 bases, with 11 bases lying between them. TCRdb recomputed calls from the 5' RACE reads with MiXCR, one row per CDR3 protein. The sample lists about 320,000 distinct CDR3 sequences, around 7.3% seen once, with 15% to 20% in the top ten. Sequencing used PBMCs, obtained more than 40 days after the first yellow fever vaccination. This sequence joins TRBV4-1 and TRBJ1-5; weak D call: TRBD1 (6 bases). This clonotype originated in a man between 18 and 35 years old who received the YFV17D yellow fever vaccine. CDR3 region: CASSQGTGTNQPQHF. CDR3 coding DNA: TGCGCCAGCAGCCAAGGCACAGGGACAAATCAGCCCCAGCATTTT.